These T cell receptor beta chains were read from a single sample in a study of Ad26.COV2.S vaccination and SARS-CoV-2 variants. Measured with immunoSEQ multiplex PCR; TCRdb has only the in-frame clones, and not every one. The table shows about 380,000 clones, with 83% occurring only once. Material: peripheral blood, obtained in a trial of Ad26.COV2.S vaccine versus placebo. The receptors stem from a person aged 18-60 years who received the Ad26.COV2.S COVID-19 vaccine or a placebo. CDR3s include the opening cysteine and the closing phenylalanine or tryptophan. Fields, in order: V gene, clone size, D gene, J gene, CDR3 DNA, CDR3 protein. A D gene is named only where the DNA matches it firmly. Expanded clones are given a class, and other clones once, few, many or no size at all.

TRBV7-2	few	TRBD1	TRBJ1-3	TGTGCCAGCAGCACCCAGACAGGGATGGGAAACACCATATATTTT	CASSTQTGMGNTIYF
TRBV5-6	.	.	TRBJ2-7	TGTGCCAGCAGCCGGGATAGCGGCTACGAGCAGTACTTC	CASSRDSGYEQYF
TRBV19	few	.	TRBJ1-1	TGTGCCAGTAGTACAGGGTTCGCTGAAGCTTTCTTT	CASSTGFAEAFF
TRBV24-1	.	.	TRBJ2-3	TGTGCCACCAGTGACCCCATAGGCGGAAGCACAGATACGCAGTATTTT	CATSDPIGGSTDTQYF
TRBV15	.	.	TRBJ1-5	TGTGCCACCAGCAGAGGGGCGGAGGGGAATCAGCCCCAGCATTTT	CATSRGAEGNQPQHF
TRBV4-1	.	.	TRBJ1-2	TGCGCCAGCAGCCAAGATAACGGGGTTGGATATGGCTACACCTTC	CASSQDNGVGYGYTF
TRBV5-1	.	.	TRBJ2-5	TGCGCCAGCAGCTACGTCCCACTCGCGCGGGGAGAGACCCAGTACTTC	CASSYVPLARGETQYF
TRBV6-5	few	.	TRBJ1-2	TGTGCCAGCAAGGGGGACGGAACTAACTATGGCTACACCTTC	CASKGDGTNYGYTF
TRBV3-1/TRBV3-2	.	.	TRBJ1-6	TGTGCCAGCAGCCGACATGGACAGCCAAGCTCCTATAATTCACCCCTCCACTTT	CASSRHGQPSSYNSPLHF
TRBV7-9	.	.	TRBJ2-3	TGTGCCAGCAGCCGCCTAGAGGTTACGCAGTATTTT	CASSRLEVTQYF
TRBV24-1	.	TRBD1	TRBJ1-2	TGTGCCACCAGTGATCCTCGGACAGGGGGGGGCTACACCTTC	CATSDPRTGGGYTF
TRBV6-1	once	TRBD2	TRBJ2-1	TGTGCCAGCAGTGGTCGTAGCGGGAGGGCATTGAATGAGCAGTTCTTC	CASSGRSGRALNEQFF
TRBV5-1	few	.	TRBJ1-6	TGCGCCAGCAGCCCTGAGGCTATCGCAAGCTCCTATAATTCACCCCTCCACTTT	CASSPEAIASSYNSPLHF
TRBV24-1	.	.	TRBJ2-2	TGTGCCACCAGACCTACAGGGCGAAACACCGGGGAGCTGTTTTTT	CATRPTGRNTGELFF
TRBV27	.	TRBD1	TRBJ1-2	TGTGCCAGCGGTCACAGGGGGACATTCTATGGCTACACCTTC	CASGHRGTFYGYTF
TRBV7-9	.	TRBD1	TRBJ1-3	TGTGCCAGCAGTCGCTACCTTGGGGACAGGGGGCGAAACACCATATATTTT	CASSRYLGDRGRNTIYF
TRBV19	once	TRBD2	TRBJ2-1	TGTGCCAGTAGCCAACTACTAGCGGGGAACAACAATGAGCAGTTCTTC	CASSQLLAGNNNEQFF
TRBV13	.	.	TRBJ1-2	TGTGCCAGCAGCTTAGACCGCGGGAGGGACCTAAACTATGGCTACACCTTC	CASSLDRGRDLNYGYTF
TRBV6-2/TRBV6-3	once	.	TRBJ2-5	TGTGCCAGCAGTCAAACCGGGCACCAAGAGACCCAGTACTTC	CASSQTGHQETQYF
TRBV19	.	.	TRBJ1-2	TGTGCCAGTAGTCTCTACTATGGCTACACCTTC	CASSLYYGYTF
TRBV18	.	TRBD1	TRBJ2-3	TGTGCCAGCTCGACGGACAGGGAAAGCACAGATACGCAGTATTTT	CASSTDRESTDTQYF
TRBV6-4	.	.	TRBJ1-6	TGTGCCAGCAGGCCGACATATAATTCACCCCTCCACTTT	CASRPTYNSPLHF
TRBV10-3	.	.	TRBJ2-7	TGTGCCACCTCCCCCATCGGCCGCGAGCAGTACTTC	CATSPIGREQYF
TRBV9	.	TRBD2	TRBJ2-1	TGTGCCAGCAGCCCCGGACTAGCCAATGAGCAGTTCTTC	CASSPGLANEQFF
TRBV29-1	.	.	TRBJ1-1	TGCAGCGCGCGGCCGGATATGAACACTGAAGCTTTCTTT	CSARPDMNTEAFF
TRBV7-9	.	.	TRBJ2-1	TGTGCCAGCAGCTTAGAACACAATGAGCAGTTCTTC	CASSLEHNEQFF
TRBV3-1/TRBV3-2	once	.	TRBJ1-3	TGTGCCAGCAGCCATGGGCGGGTATCTGGAAACACCATATATTTT	CASSHGRVSGNTIYF
TRBV9	.	TRBD2	TRBJ2-5	TGTGCCAGCAGCCCAAGGCTAGCGGGGTGGGAAGAGACCCAGTACTTC	CASSPRLAGWEETQYF
TRBV6-4	.	.	TRBJ2-5	TGTGCCAGCAGTGACAGTAGGGGAGAGACCCAGTACTTC	CASSDSRGETQYF
TRBV7-8	.	TRBD1	TRBJ1-4	TGTGCCAGCAACGCCCCGGGACAGGGGGCAACTAATGAAAAACTGTTTTTT	CASNAPGQGATNEKLFF
TRBV19	.	.	TRBJ1-5	TGTGCCAGTAGTGTGGAAAGGGATATAATCTTCGGCAATCAGCCCCAGCATTTT	CASSVERDIIFGNQPQHF
TRBV27	.	.	TRBJ2-2	TGTGCCAGCAGTTTAGGACTCAACACCGGGGAGCTGTTTTTT	CASSLGLNTGELFF
TRBV5-1	.	.	TRBJ1-1	TGCGCCAGCAGCCTGCAGGGGAACACTGAAGCTTTCTTT	CASSLQGNTEAFF
TRBV7-9	.	.	TRBJ1-2	TGTGCCAGCAGCTCGGGGGATAGATTTGGCTATGGCTACACCTTC	CASSSGDRFGYGYTF
TRBV28	.	.	TRBJ1-1	TGTGCCAGCAAGGATCGGGGAAACACTGAAGCTTTCTTT	CASKDRGNTEAFF
TRBV5-1	.	TRBD1	TRBJ1-4	TGCGCCAGCAGCCTCAGGGGGATTGACGAAAAACTGTTTTTT	CASSLRGIDEKLFF
TRBV30	.	.	TRBJ2-2	TGTGCCTGGAGTACCTTCGGGAGAGCTACCGGGGAGCTGTTTTTT	CAWSTFGRATGELFF
TRBV27	.	.	TRBJ2-7	TGTGCCAGCACCCGTGCGGCAGGGCGATACGAGCAGTACTTC	CASTRAAGRYEQYF
TRBV27	.	.	TRBJ2-2	TGTGCCAGCAGTTCACTGCCCGGGGAGCTGTTTTTT	CASSSLPGELFF
TRBV5-1	.	.	TRBJ2-5	TGCGCCAGCAGCTTCGCGGCCGGGGAGACCCAGTACTTC	CASSFAAGETQYF
TRBV7-9	.	.	TRBJ1-2	TGTGCCAGCAGCTTAGCAAACAGTAACTATGGCTACACCTTC	CASSLANSNYGYTF
TRBV2	.	.	TRBJ2-1	TGTGCCAGCAGTGAAAACGGACAAGAATACAATGAGCAGTTCTTC	CASSENGQEYNEQFF
TRBV4-3	.	TRBD2	TRBJ2-1	TGCGCCAGCAGCCAAGAGGGGGAGGGTGAGCAGTTCTTC	CASSQEGEGEQFF